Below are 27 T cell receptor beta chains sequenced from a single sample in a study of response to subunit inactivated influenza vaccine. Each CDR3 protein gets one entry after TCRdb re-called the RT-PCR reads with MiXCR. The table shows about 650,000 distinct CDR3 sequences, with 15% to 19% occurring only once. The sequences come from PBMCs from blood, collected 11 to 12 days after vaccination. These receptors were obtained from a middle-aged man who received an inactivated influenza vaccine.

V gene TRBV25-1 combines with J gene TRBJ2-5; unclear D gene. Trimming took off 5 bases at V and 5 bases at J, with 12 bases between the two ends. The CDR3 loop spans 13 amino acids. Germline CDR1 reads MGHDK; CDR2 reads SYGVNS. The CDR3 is CASSKSVTETQYF. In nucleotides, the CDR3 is TGTGCCAGCAGTAAGTCGGTCACGGAGACCCAGTACTTC.

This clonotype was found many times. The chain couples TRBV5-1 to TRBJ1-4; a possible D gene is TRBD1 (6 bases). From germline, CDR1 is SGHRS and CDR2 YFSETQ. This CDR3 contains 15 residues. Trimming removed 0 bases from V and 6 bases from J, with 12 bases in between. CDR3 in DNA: TGCGCCAGCAGCTTGGATCCAGGGGTAGATGAAAAACTGTTTTTT. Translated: CASSLDPGVDEKLFF.

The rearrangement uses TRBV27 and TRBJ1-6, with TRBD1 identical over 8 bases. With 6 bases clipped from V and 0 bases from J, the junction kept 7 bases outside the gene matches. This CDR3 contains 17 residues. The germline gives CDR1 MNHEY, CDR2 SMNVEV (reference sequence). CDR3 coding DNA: TGTGCCAGCAGGAGACAGGGGCCGAGCTCCTATAATTCACCCCTCCACTTT. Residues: CASRRQGPSSYNSPLHF.

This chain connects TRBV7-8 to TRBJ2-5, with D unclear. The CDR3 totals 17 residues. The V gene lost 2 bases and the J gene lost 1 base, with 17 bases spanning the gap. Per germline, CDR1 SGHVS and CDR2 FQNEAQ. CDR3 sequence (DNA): TGTGCCAGCAGCTTATTATCTCCTAGGGCCTTCCAAGAGACCCAGTACTTC. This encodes CASSLLSPRAFQETQYF.

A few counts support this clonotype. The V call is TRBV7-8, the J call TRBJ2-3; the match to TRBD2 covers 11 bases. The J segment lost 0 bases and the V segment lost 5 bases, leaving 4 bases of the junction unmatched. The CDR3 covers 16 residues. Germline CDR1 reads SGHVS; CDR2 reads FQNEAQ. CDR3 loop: CASSKTSGVSTDTQYF. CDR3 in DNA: TGTGCCAGCAGCAAGACTAGCGGGGTTAGCACAGATACGCAGTATTTT.

CDR3 residues: CASSARGVLEAFF. In DNA, the CDR3 is TGTGCCAGCAGTGCTAGGGGTGTACTGGAAGCTTTCTTT. The V and J genes are TRBV6-1 and TRBJ1-1; weak D call: TRBD1 (5 bases). This CDR3 has 13 residues. Trimming took off 4 bases at V and 8 bases at J, with 14 bases between the two ends. Germline V gives CDR1 MNHNS, CDR2 SASEGT.

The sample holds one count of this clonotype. CDR3 residues: CASKKWTGDTGELFF. Here the CDR3 DNA reads TGTGCCAGCAAAAAATGGACAGGGGACACCGGGGAGCTGTTTTTT. J is TRBJ2-2 and V is TRBV6-1; TRBD1 aligns across 9 bases. CDR1 and CDR2 (germline): MNHNS, SASEGT. The CDR3 covers 15 residues. Trimming at V came to 7 bases and at J to 3 bases, leaving 6 bases not matched to a gene.

CDR3 residues: CSALVALVYNEQFF. For the CDR3, the DNA is TGCAGTGCTCTCGTAGCTTTAGTCTACAATGAGCAGTTCTTC. The rearrangement uses TRBV20-1 and TRBJ2-1; the D is unclear. V lost 5 bases and J 3 bases, leaving 14 bases between the germline ends. Per germline, CDR1 DFQATT and CDR2 SNEGSKA (reference sequence). The CDR3 runs 14 residues.

The chain's CDR3 is CSAGTGGVYEQFF. The CDR3 DNA is TGCAGTGCAGGGACAGGGGGGGTCTATGAGCAGTTCTTC. The chain uses TRBV20-1 and TRBJ2-1; 11 bases are shared with TRBD1. Germline assignment: CDR1 DFQATT and CDR2 SNEGSKA (reference sequence). V trimming: 6 bases; J trimming: 8 bases; junction bases outside the gene matches: 6. This CDR3 region has 13 residues.

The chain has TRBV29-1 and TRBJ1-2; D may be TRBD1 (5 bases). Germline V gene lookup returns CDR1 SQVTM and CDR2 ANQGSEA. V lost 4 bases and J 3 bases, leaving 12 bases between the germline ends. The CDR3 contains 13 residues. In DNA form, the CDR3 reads TGCAGCGTTGGAGGAATCAGGGACTATGGCTACACCTTC. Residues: CSVGGIRDYGYTF.

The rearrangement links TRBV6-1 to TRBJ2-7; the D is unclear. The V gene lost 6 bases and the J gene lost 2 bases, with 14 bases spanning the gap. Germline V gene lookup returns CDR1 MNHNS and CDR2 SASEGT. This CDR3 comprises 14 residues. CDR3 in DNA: TGTGCCAGCAGACGTACAGCGCTTACCTACGAGCAGTACTTC. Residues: CASRRTALTYEQYF.

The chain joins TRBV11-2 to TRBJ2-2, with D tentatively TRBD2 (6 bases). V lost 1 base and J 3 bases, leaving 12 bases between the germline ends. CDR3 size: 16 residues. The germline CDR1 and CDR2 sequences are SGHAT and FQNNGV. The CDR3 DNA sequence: TGTGCCAGCAGCTTAGTCGGAGGGCGTTACACCGGGGAGCTGTTTTTT. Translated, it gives CASSLVGGRYTGELFF.

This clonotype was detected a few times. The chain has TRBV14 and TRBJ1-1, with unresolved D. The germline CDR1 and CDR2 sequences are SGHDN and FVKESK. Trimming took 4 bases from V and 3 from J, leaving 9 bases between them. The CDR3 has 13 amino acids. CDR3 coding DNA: TGTGCCAGCAGCCGCCTACAGTACACTGAAGCTTTCTTT. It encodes CASSRLQYTEAFF. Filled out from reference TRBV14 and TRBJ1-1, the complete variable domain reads EAGVTQFPSHSVIEKGQTVTLRCDPISGHDNLYWYRRVMGKEIKFLLHFVKESKQDESGMPNNRFLAERTGGTYSTLKVQPAELEDSGVYFCASSRLQYTEAFFGQGTRLTVV.

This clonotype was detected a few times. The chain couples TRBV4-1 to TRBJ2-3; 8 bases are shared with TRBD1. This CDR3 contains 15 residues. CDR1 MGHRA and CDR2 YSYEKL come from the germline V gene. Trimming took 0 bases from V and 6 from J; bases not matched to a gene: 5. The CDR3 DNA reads TGCGCCAGCAGCCAAGATGGACAGGGCCCGGATACGCAGTATTTT. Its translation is CASSQDGQGPDTQYF.

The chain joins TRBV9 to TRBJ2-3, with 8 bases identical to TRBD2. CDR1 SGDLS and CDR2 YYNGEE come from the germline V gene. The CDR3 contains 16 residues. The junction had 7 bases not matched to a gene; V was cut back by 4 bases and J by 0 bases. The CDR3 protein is CASSTRLASSTDTQYF. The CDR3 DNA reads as TGTGCCAGCAGCACCCGACTAGCGTCTAGCACAGATACGCAGTATTTT.

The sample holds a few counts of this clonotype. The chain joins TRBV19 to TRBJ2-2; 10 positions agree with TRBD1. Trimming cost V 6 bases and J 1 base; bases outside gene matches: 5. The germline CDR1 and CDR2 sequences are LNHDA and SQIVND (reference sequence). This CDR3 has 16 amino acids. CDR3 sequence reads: CASRSTGGWNTGELFF. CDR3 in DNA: TGTGCCAGTAGGTCGACAGGGGGCTGGAACACCGGGGAGCTGTTTTTT.

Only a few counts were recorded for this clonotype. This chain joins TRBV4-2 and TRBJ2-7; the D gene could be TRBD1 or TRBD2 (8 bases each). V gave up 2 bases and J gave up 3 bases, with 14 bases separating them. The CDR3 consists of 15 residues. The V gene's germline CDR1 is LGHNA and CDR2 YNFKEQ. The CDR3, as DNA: TGTGCCAGCAGCCAAAGACAGGGGACTAGCTACGAGCAGTACTTC. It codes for CASSQRQGTSYEQYF.

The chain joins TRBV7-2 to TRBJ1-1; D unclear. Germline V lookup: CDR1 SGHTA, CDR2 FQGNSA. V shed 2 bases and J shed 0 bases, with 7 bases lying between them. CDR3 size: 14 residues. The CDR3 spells CASSLLRMNTEAFF. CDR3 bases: TGTGCCAGCAGCTTACTACGCATGAACACTGAAGCTTTCTTT. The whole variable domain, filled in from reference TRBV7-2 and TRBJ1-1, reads GAGVSQSPSNKVTEKGKDVELRCDPISGHTALYWYRQSLGQGLEFLIYFQGNSAPDKSGLPSDRFSAERTGGSVSTLTIQRTQQEDSAVYLCASSLLRMNTEAFFGQGTRLTVV.

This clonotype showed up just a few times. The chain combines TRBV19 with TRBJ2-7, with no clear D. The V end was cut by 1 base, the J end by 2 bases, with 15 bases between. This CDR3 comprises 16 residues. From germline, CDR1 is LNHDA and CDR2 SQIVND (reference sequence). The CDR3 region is CASSIVKGGRPYEQYF. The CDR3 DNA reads TGTGCCAGTAGTATAGTGAAGGGCGGAAGACCCTACGAGCAGTACTTC.

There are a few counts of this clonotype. Here the CDR3 reads CSARDQGVYGYTF. CDR3 bases: TGCAGTGCTAGAGATCAGGGGGTCTATGGCTACACCTTC. The V gene is TRBV20-1, the J gene TRBJ1-2, with 7 bases lining up with TRBD1. The germline gives CDR1 DFQATT, CDR2 SNEGSKA (reference sequence). The V gene end was trimmed by 0 bases and the J gene end by 4 bases; junction bases not matched to a gene: 2. This CDR3 has 13 residues.

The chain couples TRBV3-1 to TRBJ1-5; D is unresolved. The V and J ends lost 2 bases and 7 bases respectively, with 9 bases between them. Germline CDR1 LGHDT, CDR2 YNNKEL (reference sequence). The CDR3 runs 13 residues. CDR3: CASSQTLLQPQHF. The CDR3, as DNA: TGTGCCAGCAGCCAAACACTACTCCAGCCCCAGCATTTT.

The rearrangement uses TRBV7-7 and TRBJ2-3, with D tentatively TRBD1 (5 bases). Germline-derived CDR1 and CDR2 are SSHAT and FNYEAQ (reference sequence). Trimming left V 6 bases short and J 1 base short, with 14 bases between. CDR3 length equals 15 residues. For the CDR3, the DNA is TGTGCCAGCAGTAAAGGGGCGCCCGGCACAGATACGCAGTATTTT. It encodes CASSKGAPGTDTQYF.

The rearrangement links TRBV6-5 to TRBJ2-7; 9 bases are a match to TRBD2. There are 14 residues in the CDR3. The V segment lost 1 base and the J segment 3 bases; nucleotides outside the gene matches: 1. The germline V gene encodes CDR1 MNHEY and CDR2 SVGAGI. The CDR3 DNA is TGTGCCAGCAGTTACTTTAGCGGGAGCTACGAGCAGTACTTC. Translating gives CASSYFSGSYEQYF.

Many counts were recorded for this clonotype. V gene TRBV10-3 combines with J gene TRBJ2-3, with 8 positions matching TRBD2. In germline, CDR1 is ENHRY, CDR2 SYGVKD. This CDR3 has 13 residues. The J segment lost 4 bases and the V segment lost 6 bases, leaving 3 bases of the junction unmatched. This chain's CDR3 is CAISGGASDTQYF. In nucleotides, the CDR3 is TGTGCCATCAGCGGGGGGGCCTCAGATACGCAGTATTTT.

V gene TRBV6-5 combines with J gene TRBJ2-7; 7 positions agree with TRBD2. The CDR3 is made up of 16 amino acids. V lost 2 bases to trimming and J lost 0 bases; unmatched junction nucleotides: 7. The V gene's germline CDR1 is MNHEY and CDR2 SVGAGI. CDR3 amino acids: CASSYTGGRTSYEQYF. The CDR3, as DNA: TGTGCCAGCAGTTACACGGGGGGTAGAACCTCCTACGAGCAGTACTTC.

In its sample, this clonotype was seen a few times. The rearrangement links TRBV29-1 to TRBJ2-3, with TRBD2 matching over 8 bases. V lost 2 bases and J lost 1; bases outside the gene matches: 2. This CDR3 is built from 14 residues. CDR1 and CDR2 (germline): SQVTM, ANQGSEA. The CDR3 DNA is TGCAGCGTTGAAACTAGCGGTGGCACAGATACGCAGTATTTT. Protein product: CSVETSGGTDTQYF.

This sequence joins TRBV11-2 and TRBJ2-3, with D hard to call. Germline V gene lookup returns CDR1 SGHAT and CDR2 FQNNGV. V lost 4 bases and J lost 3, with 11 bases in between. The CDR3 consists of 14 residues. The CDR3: CASSSVGITDTQYF. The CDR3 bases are TGTGCCAGCAGCTCCGTTGGAATAACAGATACGCAGTATTTT.